These T cell receptor beta chains were read from a single sample in a study of technical replicates of blood from a few donors. The assay was immunoSEQ multiplex PCR, and TCRdb's table has in-frame clones only and misses some. The data contain about 80,000 clones, 95% to 98% of them singletons. The sequenced material came from T cells isolated from PBMCs. Receptor source: a human donor in good health. CDR3s include the opening cysteine and the closing phenylalanine or tryptophan. Each record gives: D gene, clone size, V gene, J gene, CDR3 DNA, CDR3 protein. The D gene is left open where the match is weak. A row's size may be missing; if present it is once, few, many or a size class.

D: TRBD1
size: -
V: TRBV5-1
J: TRBJ1-2
DNA: TGCGCCAGCAGCCGAATCCCACCGGGACAGGGTGAAAATGGCTACACCTTC
CDR3: CASSRIPPGQGENGYTF

D: TRBD2
size: -
V: TRBV19
J: TRBJ2-7
DNA: TGTGCCAGTAACTCACTAGCGGGAGGGCCCCACGAGCAGTACTTC
CDR3: CASNSLAGGPHEQYF

D: -
size: -
V: TRBV5-1
J: TRBJ2-5
DNA: TGCGCCAGCAGCTTTAACGGACAGAAACAAGAGACCCAGTACTTC
CDR3: CASSFNGQKQETQYF

D: -
size: once
V: TRBV14
J: TRBJ2-4
DNA: TGTGCCAGCAGCCAAGCGGCGTGGGGCGCAGCCAAAAACATTCAGTACTTC
CDR3: CASSQAAWGAAKNIQYF

D: TRBD1
size: -
V: TRBV2
J: TRBJ1-5
DNA: TGTGCCAGCGGGACAGGGATTCAGCCCCAGCATTTT
CDR3: CASGTGIQPQHF

D: TRBD1
size: -
V: TRBV2
J: TRBJ2-7
DNA: TGTGCCAGCAGTGAAATCGGGGCGACAGGGTCCTACGAGCAGTACTTC
CDR3: CASSEIGATGSYEQYF

D: TRBD2
size: -
V: TRBV5-4
J: TRBJ2-7
DNA: TGTGCCAGCAGCCGGACCGGGACTAGCGGGGTTTACGAGCAGTACTTC
CDR3: CASSRTGTSGVYEQYF

D: -
size: -
V: TRBV28
J: TRBJ2-2
DNA: TGTGCCAGCAGTTTATTTTCACAGATGAACACCGGGGAGCTGTTTTTT
CDR3: CASSLFSQMNTGELFF

D: -
size: -
V: TRBV29-1
J: TRBJ1-3
DNA: TGCAGCGTTGTCGGACTCCCAAGCTCTGGAAACACCATATATTTT
CDR3: CSVVGLPSSGNTIYF

D: TRBD1
size: -
V: TRBV6-5
J: TRBJ1-1
DNA: TGTGCCAGCAGAAACAGGGGGGGCCTGAACACTGAAGCTTTCTTT
CDR3: CASRNRGGLNTEAFF

D: -
size: -
V: TRBV6-1
J: TRBJ1-1
DNA: TGTGCCAGCAGTGAATGGGGCAGACTCGCTGAAGCTTTCTTT
CDR3: CASSEWGRLAEAFF